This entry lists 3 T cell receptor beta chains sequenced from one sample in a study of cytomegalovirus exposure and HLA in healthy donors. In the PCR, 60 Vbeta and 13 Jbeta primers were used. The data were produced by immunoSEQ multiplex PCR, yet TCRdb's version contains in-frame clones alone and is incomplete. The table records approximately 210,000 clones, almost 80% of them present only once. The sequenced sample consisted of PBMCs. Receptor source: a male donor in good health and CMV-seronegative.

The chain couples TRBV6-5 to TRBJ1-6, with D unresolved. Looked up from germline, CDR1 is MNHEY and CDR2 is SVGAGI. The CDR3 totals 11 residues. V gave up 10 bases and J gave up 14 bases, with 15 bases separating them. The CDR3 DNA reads TGTGCCACCCAGGAGGGTAAATCCCTCCACTTT. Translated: CATQEGKSLHF.

The CDR3 coding sequence is TGCGCCAGCAGCTTGGGGGCCTTCGGGGACAATGAGCAGTTCTTC. This translates into CASSLGAFGDNEQFF. The chain uses TRBV5-1 and TRBJ2-1; weak D call: TRBD2 (5 bases). Germline assignment: CDR1 SGHRS and CDR2 YFSETQ. This CDR3 contains 15 residues. Between the trimmed V and J ends, which lost 0 bases and 5 bases, there was a span of 12 bases.

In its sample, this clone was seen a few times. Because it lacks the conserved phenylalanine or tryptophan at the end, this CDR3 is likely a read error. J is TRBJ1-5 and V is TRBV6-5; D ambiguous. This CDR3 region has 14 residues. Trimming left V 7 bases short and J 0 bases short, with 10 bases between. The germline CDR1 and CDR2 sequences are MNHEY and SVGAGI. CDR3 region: CASKVSHSNQPQHS. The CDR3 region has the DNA TGTGCCAGCAAGGTCAGTCATAGCAATCAGCCCCAGCATTCT.